The clone carrying this T cell receptor (beta chain) came up once. TCRdb keeps only in-frame clones here, not all; method: immunoSEQ multiplex PCR. This sample has around 100,000 clones, with 85% to 95% found just once. Per the germline V gene, CDR1 is LGHNA and CDR2 is YNFKEQ. The V gene lost 4 bases and the J gene lost 5 bases, with 11 bases spanning the gap. This CDR3 is built from 14 residues. The sample originates from a study of OX40 agonist ivuxolimab in advanced cancers. This chain links TRBV4-2 with TRBJ1-4; the D gene is possibly TRBD1 (5 bases). The source material was CD4+ or CD8+ T cells sorted from blood, sampled in a trial of the OX40 agonist ivuxolimab. This TCR derives from an adult with an advanced solid tumor such as melanoma, head and neck, liver or kidney cancer. For the CDR3, the DNA is TGTGCCAGCAGCCGAGGGGAAGGCAATGAAAAACTGTTTTTT. Translation: CASSRGEGNEKLFF.